The rows below give T cell receptor beta chains drawn from one sample of a study of T cell responses to AZD1222 COVID-19 vaccine. Sequencing was performed with immunoSEQ multiplex PCR; in TCRdb, only in-frame clones are kept and a portion is missing. The repertoire holds some 180,000 clones, with 87% as singletons. This material consisted of peripheral blood, taken 28 days after the second AZD1222 dose. These receptors all stem from an adult who received the AZD1222 COVID-19 vaccine. CDR3s include the opening cysteine and the closing phenylalanine or tryptophan. The order of the fields is CDR3 DNA, CDR3 protein, clone size, V gene, D gene, J gene. A D gene is named only where the DNA matches it firmly. The size of a clone is reported for some rows only, either as once, few or many, or as a class for expanded clones.

TGTGCAGGGGATGAAGCGGGGGGCCCCAGGGAGCAGTTCTTC,CAGDEAGGPREQFF,.,TRBV4-2,TRBD2,TRBJ2-1
TGCGCCAGCAGCCAGACAGGGGCCCCCTCAGTCTATGGCTACACCTTC,CASSQTGAPSVYGYTF,.,TRBV4-1,TRBD1,TRBJ1-2
TGTGCCAGCAGTCCCTCTAGCGGGGGGGCCCAAAGCACAGATACGCAGTATTTT,CASSPSSGGAQSTDTQYF,once,TRBV6-2/TRBV6-3,TRBD2,TRBJ2-3
TGTGCCAGCAGCCTTGGACAGCCTTACGAGCAGTACTTC,CASSLGQPYEQYF,.,TRBV11-2,.,TRBJ2-7
TGTGCCTGGAGTGTACCAAGGGGGGGCCGCACTGAAGCTTTCTTT,CAWSVPRGGRTEAFF,.,TRBV30,.,TRBJ1-1
TGTGCCAGCAGCGTCTCCACGCAGTATTTT,CASSVSTQYF,once,TRBV2,.,TRBJ2-3
TGTGCCAGCAGGTCCTTGGTGGGTTCTGAGCAGTTCTTC,CASRSLVGSEQFF,.,TRBV25-1,.,TRBJ2-1
TGTGCCACGGGAACGGATACTGGAAACACCATATATTTT,CATGTDTGNTIYF,.,TRBV15,.,TRBJ1-3
TGTGCCAGCAGCTTAGGTGGGACAGGGGTCGGCTACACCTTC,CASSLGGTGVGYTF,once,TRBV7-8,TRBD1,TRBJ1-2
TGTGCCAGCAGCCAACCACTAGCTGCGAGGTTGGCCGGGGAGCTGTTTTTT,CASSQPLAARLAGELFF,.,TRBV3-1/TRBV3-2,.,TRBJ2-2
TGTGCCAGTAACCCGGACAGTGCTGGGGCCAACGTCCTGACTTTC,CASNPDSAGANVLTF,.,TRBV19,.,TRBJ2-6
TGTGCCAGCAGTGAGTGGAACACTGAAGCTTTCTTT,CASSEWNTEAFF,.,TRBV6-2/TRBV6-3,.,TRBJ1-1
TGTGCCAGCAGGGAACAGGCTGGCTACACCTTC,CASREQAGYTF,once,TRBV6-4,.,TRBJ1-2
TGTGCCAGCAGCTTAGATAGCGGGGGGCGCACAGATACGCAGTATTTT,CASSLDSGGRTDTQYF,.,TRBV7-9,TRBD2,TRBJ2-3
TGTGCCAGCAGCTTAGGGTTTGGAGAGACCCAGTACTTC,CASSLGFGETQYF,.,TRBV7-8,.,TRBJ2-5
TGTGCCAGCAGTCCCCAGGGAGGTGGCACTGAAGCTTTCTTT,CASSPQGGGTEAFF,few,TRBV27,.,TRBJ1-1
TGTGCCAGTGCCGGACAGGGCCGGAATCAGCCCCAGCATTTT,CASAGQGRNQPQHF,.,TRBV19,TRBD1,TRBJ1-5
TGTGCCAGCAGCTCGGACCCCGGGACAGGGAGGACCGGGGAGCTGTTTTTT,CASSSDPGTGRTGELFF,.,TRBV5-4,TRBD1,TRBJ2-2
TGTGCCTGCCACGCCCCGGGTCGTAATGAAAAACTGTTTTTT,CACHAPGRNEKLFF,.,TRBV30,.,TRBJ1-4
TGTGCCAGCAGGGAAGGGGCGGGGGGATACGAGCAGTACTTC,CASREGAGGYEQYF,.,TRBV6-6,TRBD2,TRBJ2-7
TGTGCCAGCAGCTTACGTGGAGGGGGGCCCCAGCATTTT,CASSLRGGGPQHF,.,TRBV7-8,.,TRBJ1-5
TGTGCCAGCAGCGCCGGACGGGACGAGCAGTACTTC,CASSAGRDEQYF,.,TRBV7-9,.,TRBJ2-7
TGCGCCAGCTCTCCCGGCGGACAGGGGTATGGCTACACCTTC,CASSPGGQGYGYTF,.,TRBV5-1,TRBD1,TRBJ1-2
TGTGCCAGCAGCGTAGAGGGGTATGGGCAGAGCTATGGCTACACCTTC,CASSVEGYGQSYGYTF,.,TRBV9,.,TRBJ1-2
TGTGCCAGCAGTGAAGAGGTAGGCCCTAGCACAGATACGCAGTATTTT,CASSEEVGPSTDTQYF,once,TRBV6-1,.,TRBJ2-3
TGCGCCAGCAGCTTGGCCTTGGGGAGAAGTGGCTACACCTTC,CASSLALGRSGYTF,.,TRBV5-1,.,TRBJ1-2
TGTGCCAGCAGTGACAGGGGCCCACCACCCCTCCACTTT,CASSDRGPPPLHF,.,TRBV2,.,TRBJ1-6
TGTGCCAGTAGTATGTATGGGACCGCGAACACCGGGGAGCTGTTTTTT,CASSMYGTANTGELFF,.,TRBV19,.,TRBJ2-2
TGTGCCAGCAGCCGACCCGACAGGGGAGTCACTGAAGCTTTCTTT,CASSRPDRGVTEAFF,.,TRBV25-1,TRBD1,TRBJ1-1
TGTGCCAGCAGCTACCGTGGCAGGGGCGGGAGGAACACTGAAGCTTTCTTT,CASSYRGRGGRNTEAFF,.,TRBV11-3,.,TRBJ1-1
TGCAGCGTGGGCGCAGGGGATAACTATGGCTACACCTTC,CSVGAGDNYGYTF,.,TRBV29-1,.,TRBJ1-2
TGTGCCAGCAGTGAACTCCGGGGGGGCAGTGAGACCCAGTACTTC,CASSELRGGSETQYF,.,TRBV6-1,TRBD2,TRBJ2-5
TGTGCCACCAGCAGAAGGCGGGACAGAGACACTGAAGCTTTCTTT,CATSRRRDRDTEAFF,.,TRBV15,TRBD1,TRBJ1-1
TGTGCCAGTAGTGTAAGGACAGGGGGCTCCTACGAGCAGTACTTC,CASSVRTGGSYEQYF,.,TRBV19,TRBD1,TRBJ2-7
TGTGCCAGCAGCCCCGGCCGTCCGCCCTACGAGCAGTACTTC,CASSPGRPPYEQYF,.,TRBV5-6,.,TRBJ2-7
TGTGCCAGCAGCCAAGAGGTTGGGGAAGCCGCCTCCTACGAGCAGTACTTC,CASSQEVGEAASYEQYF,few,TRBV3-1/TRBV3-2,.,TRBJ2-7
TGTGCCAGCAGCTTTACGGGACAGCCGCCCCGAGGCACCGGGGAGCTGTTTTTT,CASSFTGQPPRGTGELFF,.,TRBV7-6,TRBD1,TRBJ2-2
TGCGCCAGCAGCCTCCGGCCGGGGGGGCTGAACAATGAGCAGTTCTTC,CASSLRPGGLNNEQFF,.,TRBV4-3,TRBD2,TRBJ2-1
TGTGCCAGCAGAGGGGTCGGGGTGTACACTGAAGCTTTCTTT,CASRGVGVYTEAFF,.,TRBV14,.,TRBJ1-1
TGTGCCATCAGAGGGATAAGTGGGTATGGCTACACCTTC,CAIRGISGYGYTF,.,TRBV10-3,.,TRBJ1-2
TGTGCCAGCAGCTTAGTGGTCTACGAGCAGTACTTC,CASSLVVYEQYF,.,TRBV7-2,.,TRBJ2-7
TGCGCCAGCAGCCAAGGTCTGTTGAACACTGAAGCTTTCTTT,CASSQGLLNTEAFF,few,TRBV4-1,.,TRBJ1-1
TGTGCCAGCGCGACTAGCGGGGGGGCGTGGACCGGGGAGCTGTTTTTT,CASATSGGAWTGELFF,.,TRBV2,TRBD2,TRBJ2-2
TGTGCCAGCAGCCTCCTTGGCGAAGCCAAAAACATTCAGTACTTC,CASSLLGEAKNIQYF,.,TRBV6-5,.,TRBJ2-4
TGTGCCAGCTCACCACAGGGGATCGCGATTGGCTATGGCTACACCTTC,CASSPQGIAIGYGYTF,.,TRBV18,.,TRBJ1-2
TGTGCCAGCAGGACAGGCCTTGCCACCTACGAGCAGTACTTC,CASRTGLATYEQYF,.,TRBV6-6,.,TRBJ2-7
TGTGCCAGCAGTACAGGGGGCCAGAGAGAGACCCAGTACTTC,CASSTGGQRETQYF,.,TRBV2,TRBD1,TRBJ2-5
TGCGCCAGCCAGACTAGCGGGGGGGCTAACGAGCAGTTCTTC,CASQTSGGANEQFF,.,TRBV5-1,TRBD2,TRBJ2-1
TGTGCCACCCACGGACAGTACAATGAGCAGTTCTTC,CATHGQYNEQFF,once,TRBV6-5,.,TRBJ2-1
TGTGCCAGTACCCCAACCGGGGGGACAGTCAATCAGCCCCAGCATTTT,CASTPTGGTVNQPQHF,.,TRBV19,TRBD1,TRBJ1-5
TGCGCCAGCAGCCAGGGACTAGGTTCCTACAATGAGCAGTTCTTC,CASSQGLGSYNEQFF,.,TRBV4-3,TRBD2,TRBJ2-1